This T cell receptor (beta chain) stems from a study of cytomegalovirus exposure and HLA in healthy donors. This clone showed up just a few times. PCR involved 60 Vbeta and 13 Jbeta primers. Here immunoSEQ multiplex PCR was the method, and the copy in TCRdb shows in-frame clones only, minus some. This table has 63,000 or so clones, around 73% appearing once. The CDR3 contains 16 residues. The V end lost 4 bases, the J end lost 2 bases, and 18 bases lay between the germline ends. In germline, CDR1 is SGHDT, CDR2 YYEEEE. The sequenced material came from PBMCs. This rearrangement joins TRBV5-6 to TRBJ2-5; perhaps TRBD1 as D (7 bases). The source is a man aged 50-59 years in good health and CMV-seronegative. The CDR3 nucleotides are TGTGCCAGCAGCCCGCAGGGGGTGGGGAGGCAAGAGACCCAGTACTTC. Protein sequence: CASSPQGVGRQETQYF.